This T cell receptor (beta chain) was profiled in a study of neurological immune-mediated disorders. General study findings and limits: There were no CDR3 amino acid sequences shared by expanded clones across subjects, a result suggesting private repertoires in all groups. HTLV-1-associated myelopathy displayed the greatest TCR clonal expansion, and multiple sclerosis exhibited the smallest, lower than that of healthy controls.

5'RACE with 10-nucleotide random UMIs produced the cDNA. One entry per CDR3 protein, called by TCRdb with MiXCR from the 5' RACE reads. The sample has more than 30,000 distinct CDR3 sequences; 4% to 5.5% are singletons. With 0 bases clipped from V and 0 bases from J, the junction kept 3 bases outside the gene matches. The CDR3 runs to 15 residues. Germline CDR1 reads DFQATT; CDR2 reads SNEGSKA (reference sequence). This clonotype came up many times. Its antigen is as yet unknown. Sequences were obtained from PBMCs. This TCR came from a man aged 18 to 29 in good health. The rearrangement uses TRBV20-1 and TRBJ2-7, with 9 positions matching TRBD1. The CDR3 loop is CSARDIQGASYEQYF. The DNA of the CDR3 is TGCAGTGCTAGAGATATACAGGGGGCCTCCTACGAGCAGTACTTC.